This T cell receptor beta chain was observed in a study of shared clonotypes between healthy human individuals. Profiling relied on immunoSEQ multiplex PCR, and the TCRdb table lists in-frame clones only, not all of them. The sample has 850,000 to 1,200,000 clones, about 74% seen once; the top ten hold around 1.4%. Study results and limitations: Sorted-subset samples were not fully sequenced, rarefaction indicated.

This clone was found a few times. The target antigen is unknown. The germline V gene encodes CDR1 MNHNY and CDR2 SVGAGI (reference sequence). V dropped 6 bases and J dropped 0 bases, with 9 bases sitting between them. The CDR3 is 13 amino acids. Sequencing was done on a sample of memory CD4+ T cells sorted from blood. As to subset: CD45RA-negative fraction. The chain employs TRBV6-6 and TRBJ2-7; D is uncertain. This receptor was obtained from a man aged 18 to 29 in good health. In DNA, the CDR3 is TGTGCCAGCAGCCGGGCCAGCTCCTACGAGCAGTACTTC. Residues: CASSRASSYEQYF.